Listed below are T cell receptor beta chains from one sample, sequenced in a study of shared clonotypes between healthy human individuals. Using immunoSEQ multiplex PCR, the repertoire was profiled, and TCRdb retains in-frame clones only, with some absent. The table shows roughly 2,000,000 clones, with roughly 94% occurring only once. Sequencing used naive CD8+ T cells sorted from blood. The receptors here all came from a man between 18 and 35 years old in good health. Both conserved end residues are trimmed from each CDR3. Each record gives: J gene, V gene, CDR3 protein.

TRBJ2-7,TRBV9,ASSAGTGGYEQY
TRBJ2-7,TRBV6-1,ASSESGGGDYEQY
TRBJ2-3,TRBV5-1,ASSLGGGQDTQY
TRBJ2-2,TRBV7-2,ASSELVGQENTGELF
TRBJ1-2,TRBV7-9,ASSFSYGYT
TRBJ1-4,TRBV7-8,ASSYYPGTEPEKLF
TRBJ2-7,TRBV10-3,AISGAYRGTSGSYEQY
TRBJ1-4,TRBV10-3,AISEGQGARNEKLF
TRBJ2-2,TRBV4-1,ASSQDLGELF
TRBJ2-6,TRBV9,ASSPSGGPTGGANVLT
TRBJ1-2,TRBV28,ASLPVTGTAIYGYT
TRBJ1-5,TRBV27,ASSLLGGNQPQH
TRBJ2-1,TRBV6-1,ASSGHASYEQF
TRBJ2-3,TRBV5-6,ASTPSNSGIDTQY
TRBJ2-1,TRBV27,ASSLGPGGGPNEQF
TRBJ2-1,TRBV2,ASSPEWESDEQF
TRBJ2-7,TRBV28,ASSLSGGSYSYEQY
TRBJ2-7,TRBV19,ASSIQRIDSYEQY